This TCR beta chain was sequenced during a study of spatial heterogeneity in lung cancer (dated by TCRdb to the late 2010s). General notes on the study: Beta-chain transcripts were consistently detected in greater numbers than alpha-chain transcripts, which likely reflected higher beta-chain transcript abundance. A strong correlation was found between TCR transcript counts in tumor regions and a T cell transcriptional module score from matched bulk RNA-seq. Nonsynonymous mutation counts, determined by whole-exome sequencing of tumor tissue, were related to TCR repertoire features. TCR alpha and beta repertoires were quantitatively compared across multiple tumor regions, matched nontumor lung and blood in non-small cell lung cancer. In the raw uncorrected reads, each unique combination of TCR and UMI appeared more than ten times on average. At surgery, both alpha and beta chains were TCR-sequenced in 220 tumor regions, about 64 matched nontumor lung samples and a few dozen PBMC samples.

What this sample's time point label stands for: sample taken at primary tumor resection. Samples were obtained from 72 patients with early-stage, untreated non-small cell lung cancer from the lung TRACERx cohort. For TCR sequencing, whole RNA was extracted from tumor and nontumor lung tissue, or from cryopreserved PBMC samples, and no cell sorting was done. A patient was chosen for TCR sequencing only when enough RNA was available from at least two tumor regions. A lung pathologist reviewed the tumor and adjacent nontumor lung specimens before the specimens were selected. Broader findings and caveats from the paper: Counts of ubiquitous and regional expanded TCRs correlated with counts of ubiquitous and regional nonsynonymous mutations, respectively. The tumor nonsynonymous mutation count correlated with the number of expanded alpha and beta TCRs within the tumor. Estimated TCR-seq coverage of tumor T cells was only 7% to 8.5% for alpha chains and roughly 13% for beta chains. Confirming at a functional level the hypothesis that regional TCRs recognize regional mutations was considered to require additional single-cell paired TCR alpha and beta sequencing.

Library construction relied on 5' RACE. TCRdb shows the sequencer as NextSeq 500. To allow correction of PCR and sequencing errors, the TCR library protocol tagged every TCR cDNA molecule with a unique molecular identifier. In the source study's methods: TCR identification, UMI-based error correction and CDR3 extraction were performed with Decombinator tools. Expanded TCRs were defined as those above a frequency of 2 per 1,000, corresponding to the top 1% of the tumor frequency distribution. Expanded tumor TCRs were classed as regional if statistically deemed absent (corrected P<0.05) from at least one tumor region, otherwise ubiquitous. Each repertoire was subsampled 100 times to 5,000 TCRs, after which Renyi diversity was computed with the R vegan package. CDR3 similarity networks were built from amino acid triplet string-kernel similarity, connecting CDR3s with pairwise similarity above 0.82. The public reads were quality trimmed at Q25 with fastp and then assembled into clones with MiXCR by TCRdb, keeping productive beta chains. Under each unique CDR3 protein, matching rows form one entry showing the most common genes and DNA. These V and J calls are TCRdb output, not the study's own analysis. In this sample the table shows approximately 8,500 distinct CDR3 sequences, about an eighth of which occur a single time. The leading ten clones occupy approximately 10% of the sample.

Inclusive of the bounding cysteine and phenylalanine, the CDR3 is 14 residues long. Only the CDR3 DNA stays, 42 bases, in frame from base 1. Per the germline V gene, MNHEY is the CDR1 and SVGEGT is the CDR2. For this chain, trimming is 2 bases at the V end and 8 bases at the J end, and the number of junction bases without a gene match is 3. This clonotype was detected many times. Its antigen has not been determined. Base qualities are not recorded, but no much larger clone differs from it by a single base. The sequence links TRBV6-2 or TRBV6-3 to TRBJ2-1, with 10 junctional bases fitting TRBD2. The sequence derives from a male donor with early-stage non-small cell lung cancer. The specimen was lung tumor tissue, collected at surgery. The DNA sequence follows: TGTGCCAGCAGTTACGGTCTAGCGGGAGATGAGCAGTTCTTC. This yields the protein CASSYGLAGDEQFF.